The 17 T cell receptor beta chains given below trace back to one sample, sequenced in a study of shared clonotypes between healthy human individuals. This table comes from immunoSEQ multiplex PCR, and its TCRdb copy is limited to in-frame clones, with some not included. The table has about 2.4 million clones, 90% to 95% seen once. The sequencing sample was made of naive CD4+ T cells sorted from blood. Subset noted: CD45RA+ positively selected. Receptors originate from a man younger than 35 in good health.

This chain links TRBV6-1 with TRBJ1-6; D is perhaps TRBD1 (6 bases). Germline V gene data show CDR1 as MNHNS and CDR2 as SASEGT. Trimming left V 6 bases short and J 5 bases short, with 11 bases between. The CDR3 totals 14 residues. The CDR3 DNA is TGTGCCAGCAGAGGGGACAATCATAATTCACCCCTCCACTTT. As protein: CASRGDNHNSPLHF.

The chain links TRBV27 to TRBJ1-6; possibly TRBD1 for D (6 bases). This CDR3 contains 15 residues. V lost 4 bases and J lost 10, with 17 bases in between. Germline CDR1 reads MNHEY; CDR2 reads SMNVEV (reference sequence). CDR3 protein: CASSSLQGSVSPLHF. CDR3 nucleotides: TGTGCCAGCAGTTCACTACAGGGCTCGGTGTCACCCCTCCACTTT.

The chain uses TRBV18 and TRBJ1-1; TRBD1 matches at 7 bases. V was pared by 2 bases and J by 6 bases, with 12 bases of the junction left unmatched. The CDR3 is 16 residues long. Looked up from germline, CDR1 is KGHSH and CDR2 is LQKENI. CDR3 amino acids: CASSPFDGTVKSEAFF. The CDR3 bases are TGTGCCAGCTCACCATTTGATGGGACAGTTAAGTCTGAAGCTTTCTTT.

The chain joins TRBV5-4 to TRBJ1-2, with a possible D match to TRBD1 (5 bases). V lost 1 base and J lost 7, with 20 bases in between. The CDR3 length is 16 residues. In germline, CDR1 is SGHNT, CDR2 YYREEE (reference sequence). The CDR3 region has the DNA TGTGCCAGCAGCTTGACAGGCACAGGCACAGGTGGTGGCTACACCTTC. It encodes CASSLTGTGTGGGYTF.

The V gene is TRBV28, the J gene TRBJ2-7, with D unclear. Germline V gives CDR1 MDHEN, CDR2 SYDVKM. Between the trimmed V and J ends, which lost 6 bases and 2 bases, there was a span of 8 bases. The CDR3 is 12 amino acids. Here the CDR3 reads CASSSQTYEQYF. CDR3 nucleotides: TGTGCCAGCAGCTCCCAGACCTACGAGCAGTACTTC. Filled out from reference TRBV28 and TRBJ2-7, the complete variable domain reads DVKVTQSSRYLVKRTGEKVFLECVQDMDHENMFWYRQDPGLGLRLIYFSYDVKMKEKGDIPEGYSVSREKKERFSLILESASTNQTSMYLCASSSQTYEQYFGPGTRLTVT.

The V gene is TRBV7-9, the J gene TRBJ2-1; a possible D gene is TRBD1 (7 bases). Trimming removed 2 bases at V and 4 bases at J, with 18 bases between. The CDR3 sequence is 17 residues long. Germline V gene sequence: CDR1 SEHNR, CDR2 FQNEAQ (reference sequence). CDR3 nucleotide sequence: TGTGCCAGCAGCTTATCCCAGGGGGGCGACACTTACAATGAGCAGTTCTTC. Translating it yields CASSLSQGGDTYNEQFF. Drawing the rest from reference TRBV7-9 and TRBJ2-1, the complete variable domain is DTGVSQNPRHKITKRGQNVTFRCDPISEHNRLYWYRQTLGQGPEFLTYFQNEAQLEKSRLLSDRFSAERPKGSFSTLEIQRTEQGDSAMYLCASSLSQGGDTYNEQFFGPGTRLTVL.

V usage is TRBV10-2 and J usage is TRBJ2-7; 8 nucleotides agree with TRBD1. The CDR3 extends over 13 amino acids. Germline V gene sequence: CDR1 WSHSY, CDR2 SAAADI. The V gene end was trimmed by 6 bases and the J gene end by 4 bases; junction bases not matched to a gene: 5. CDR3 sequence reads: CASRQGAMYEQYF. DNA of the CDR3: TGCGCCAGCAGGCAGGGGGCGATGTACGAGCAGTACTTC.

This chain uses TRBV7-2 with TRBJ2-7; D may be TRBD2 (6 bases). Germline V gives CDR1 SGHTA, CDR2 FQGNSA. V gave up 5 bases and J gave up 0 bases, with 14 bases separating them. The CDR3 consists of 15 residues. This CDR3 reads CASSPGLPISYEQYF. CDR3 sequence (DNA): TGTGCCAGCAGCCCCGGACTACCCATCTCCTACGAGCAGTACTTC.

This clone was seen a handful of times. The chain uses TRBV7-9 and TRBJ1-1; TRBD1 matches 11 bases. CDR3 length: 14 amino acids. After removal of 5 bases from V and 6 bases from J, the junction contained 5 bases not matched to a gene. Germline lookup yields CDR1 SEHNR and CDR2 FQNEAQ (reference sequence). CDR3 residues: CASSGQGAGAEAFF. CDR3 DNA sequence: TGTGCCAGCAGCGGACAGGGGGCGGGTGCTGAAGCTTTCTTT.

The chain has TRBV4-2 and TRBJ2-1; 8 positions match TRBD1. After removal of 5 bases from V and 7 bases from J, the junction contained 10 bases not matched to a gene. The CDR3 sequence is 15 residues long. The germline gives CDR1 LGHNA, CDR2 YNFKEQ. CDR3 DNA: TGTGCCAGCAGCACCGGACAGGGATTATTGAATGAGCAGTTCTTC. Translation gives CASSTGQGLLNEQFF.

This chain links TRBV11-2 with TRBJ2-5; 10 bases align to TRBD2. This CDR3 comprises 17 residues. V was pared by 1 base and J by 6 bases, with 11 bases of the junction left unmatched. Germline-derived CDR1 and CDR2 are SGHAT and FQNNGV. The CDR3 region is CASSLGGSGGATKTQYF. CDR3 sequence (DNA): TGTGCCAGCAGCTTAGGTGGAAGCGGGGGGGCCACGAAGACCCAGTACTTC.

The CDR3 sequence is CATSNVPQGGSYEQYF. As DNA, the CDR3 is TGTGCCACCTCCAACGTCCCACAGGGGGGTTCCTACGAGCAGTACTTC. The chain uses TRBV10-3 and TRBJ2-7, with TRBD1 identical over 8 bases. J gave up 1 base and V 10 bases, and 15 bases lay outside the gene matches. The CDR3 covers 16 residues. Per germline, CDR1 ENHRY and CDR2 SYGVKD.

The rearrangement uses TRBV6-6 and TRBJ2-3, with 8 bases fitting TRBD1. The CDR3 consists of 14 residues. In germline, CDR1 is MNHNY, CDR2 SVGAGI (reference sequence). V trimming: 7 bases; J trimming: 4 bases; junction bases outside the gene matches: 7. For the CDR3, the DNA is TGTGCCAGCACCAACAGGGGGATCGCAGATACGCAGTATTTT. Amino acid sequence: CASTNRGIADTQYF.

The rearrangement links TRBV5-4 to TRBJ2-1, with 12 bases lining up with TRBD1. From germline, CDR1 is SGHNT and CDR2 YYREEE (reference sequence). V lost 6 bases and J lost 7; bases outside the gene matches: 14. The CDR3 runs 17 residues. The CDR3 is CASTPEWGTGGSNEQFF. CDR3 nucleotide sequence: TGTGCCAGCACCCCAGAATGGGGGACAGGGGGCTCTAATGAGCAGTTCTTC.

V and J are TRBV19 and TRBJ1-2; 9 nucleotides agree with TRBD1. CDR3 size: 16 residues. Per germline, CDR1 LNHDA and CDR2 SQIVND (reference sequence). With 6 bases clipped from V and 4 bases from J, the junction kept 12 bases outside the gene matches. The CDR3 protein is CASSETPGQGIYGYTF. CDR3 DNA sequence: TGTGCCAGTAGCGAGACTCCGGGACAGGGAATCTATGGCTACACCTTC.

The chain joins TRBV7-6 to TRBJ1-1; D unclear. Germline V lookup: CDR1 SGHVS, CDR2 FNYEAQ. V lost 1 base, J lost 6 bases, and 9 bases lay in between. CDR3 length: 13 amino acids. Here the CDR3 DNA reads TGTGCCAGCAGCTTAGTTCCAGATTCTGAAGCTTTCTTT. It specifies CASSLVPDSEAFF.

The V call is TRBV19, the J call TRBJ2-7, with D perhaps TRBD2 (6 bases). The CDR3 length is 13 residues. Trimming pared 10 bases from V and 4 bases from J, leaving 17 bases between. The germline V gene has CDR1 LNHDA and CDR2 SQIVND (reference sequence). Here the CDR3 DNA reads TGTGCCACCTCGCCCTGGGGGGTGTACGAGCAGTACTTC. Its protein product is CATSPWGVYEQYF.